This TCR beta chain was sequenced in a study of blood T cells in healthy people across ages. The V end was cut by 2 bases, the J end by 7 bases, with 5 bases between. The CDR3 loop spans 11 amino acids. There are a few counts of this clonotype. Its antigen is unknown. The second PCR ran roughly 6 to 11 cycles with a sample-barcoded 5' primer and J-beta primers. TCRdb itself ran the 5' RACE reads through MiXCR, one entry per CDR3 protein. This repertoire shows approximately 730,000 distinct CDR3 sequences, around 40% found once; its top ten account for under 25%. Whole-study findings and limits: The study found TCR beta diversity correlated strongly with naive T cell percentage.

The V call is TRBV12-3 or TRBV12-4, the J call TRBJ1-1; D gene unclear. Source material: blood. The receptor's source is a woman in her fifties or sixties in good health. DNA for the CDR3: TGTGCCAGCAGTTTAATGGATGAAGCTTTCTTT. Translated, it gives CASSLMDEAFF.